Reported below is one T cell receptor beta chain. This clone was detected once. Its antigen has not been determined. Nothing much larger sits one base from this clone, and base qualities are not available. This sample stems from a study of beta chain features in type 1 diabetes (dated by TCRdb to the late 2010s). At the level of the whole study: Mean age, gender distribution, total cell number and subset yield were not different between patients and healthy donors. Regulatory and stem cell-like memory subsets were isolated from only 8 patients and about eight healthy donors, whereas naive and central memory subsets came from all 28 donors. The study compared the TCRB repertoires of sorted circulating CD4+ T cell subsets in recently diagnosed type 1 diabetes patients with those in matched healthy donors. Across all samples, approximately 100 million sorted cells were examined, and cell number per subset correlated strongly with RNA yield.

The High Capacity cDNA Reverse Transcription Kit was used to reverse transcribe all of the isolated RNA, meaning that expressed TCRB transcripts were what got sequenced. Deep immunoSEQ sequencing was performed on naive, central memory and regulatory T cell samples, with an average of approximately 4 million total reads per sample. Sorted cells were lysed in RLT buffer and RNA was extracted with DNase-treated RNeasy Micro or Mini kits, depending on cell number. To prevent cross-contamination, every cell subset was processed on its own, while patient and healthy donor samples were processed together. Using the immunoSEQ multiplex PCR, TCRB sequences were amplified from cDNA into 87-bp fragments spanning the CDR3 region. Sequencing of the amplicons was done on the Illumina HiSeq platform. In the original analysis: PCR bias was corrected computationally using synthetic template baselines, and reads within Hamming distance 2 were collapsed, with unmergeable singletons discarded. Reads were aligned against IMGT to assign V, D and J genes, CDR3 length and insertions or deletions at six rearrangement sites. Within each subset, clonotype counts were normalized to sorted cell number, after which true diversity and Gini coefficients were computed with the tcR R package. The overlap coefficient, calculated on TCRB nucleotide sequences, was used to quantify repertoire sharing. Drawn from immuneACCESS, this table holds only the in-frame rearrangements with V and J called that TCRdb kept. Clones are partly lost; checked studies trace under half to an unresolved V gene and leave the rest unexplained. V and J calls and clone size are given by that table; D and trimming were obtained from the DNA. The sample data list 130,000 to 150,000 clones, and 40% to 60% of these were observed just once. Of the sample, under 0.5% falls within the top ten clones.

What the work shows at the level of the full study, not this receptor alone: A moderate but significant shortening of TCRB CDR3 length was observed in type 1 diabetes patients in all four CD4+ subsets. Naive, central memory and regulatory TCRB repertoires appeared more similar among patients than among healthy donors. Because cDNA was sequenced instead of genomic DNA, highly expressing activated cells could be over-represented, though the groups showed no difference in activation or CD3 levels. Shorter templates might have been favored by PCR, but patient and control samples were amplified and corrected together, so both groups would have been affected equally by any skew. At VDJ recombination sites, patients with type 1 diabetes made fewer insertions and deleted more nucleotides, a pattern implying thymic rearrangement abnormalities. Because small numbers of individuals were included in the HLA sub-analyses, any influence of HLA type on TCRB rearrangement was left unresolved.

In the germline V gene (reference sequence), CDR1 corresponds to GTSNPN and CDR2 to SVGIG. Trimming leaves V shorter by 5 bases and J shorter by 4 bases, with the junction holding 5 bases beyond the gene matches. From cysteine to phenylalanine, the CDR3 is 14 amino acids long. Left in the record is the CDR3 DNA by itself, 42 bases read in frame from the first base. Each donor gave one peripheral blood draw, averaging roughly 100 mL, which was collected into heparinised tubes. Naive, central memory, regulatory and stem cell-like memory CD4+ T cells were sorted on a BD FACSAria II using a panel including CD45RO, CCR7, CD25, CD127, CD95 and CD27. A purity above 98% was achieved for all sorted populations. PBMCs were separated immediately by Lymphoprep density gradient centrifugation and were stained directly, without being cultured. So that batch effects would be minimized, each experiment stained and sorted samples in pairs, pairing one healthy donor with one patient.

The chain uses TRBV30 and TRBJ1-6; 7 middle bases align to TRBD1. The source is a man aged 18 to 29 in good health. Sequencing used Tregs from blood. The sample's cell subset or site label, decoded: regulatory CD4+ T cells. The DNA sequence follows: TGTGCCTGGTCGACAGGGAATTATAATTCACCCCTCCACTTT. Its translation is CAWSTGNYNSPLHF.